Each of the 9 T cell receptor beta chains below was sequenced from the same sample in a study of blood T cell repertoires in COVID-19. TCRdb's copy holds only in-frame clones and misses some; the assay was immunoSEQ multiplex PCR. The sample has 300,000 to 400,000 clones; about 87% are singletons. Sample: peripheral blood. The receptors were gathered from a woman between 50 and 59 years old with COVID-19, enrolled during active disease.

The V gene is TRBV23-1, the J gene TRBJ2-2; a weak D match, TRBD1 (5 bases). TRBV23-1 falls under the ORF class, with uncertain function. V lost 4 bases and J 9 bases, leaving 18 bases between the germline ends. The CDR3 sequence is 15 residues long. The CDR3 DNA reads TGCGCCAGCAGTCCCATCACCCCAGGGTTCCGGGAGCTGTTTTTT. It specifies CASSPITPGFRELFF.

The chain uses TRBV6-5 and TRBJ2-6; D is ambiguous. CDR1 MNHEY and CDR2 SVGAGI come from the germline V gene. V lost 7 bases and J 0 bases, leaving 10 bases between the germline ends. CDR3 size: 15 residues. Written as DNA, the CDR3 is TGTGCCAGCACCGGAGAAACCTCTGGGGCCAACGTCCTGACTTTC. This gives the protein CASTGETSGANVLTF.

The V and J genes are TRBV3-1 (or the pseudogene TRBV3-2) and TRBJ2-5; 8 bases map to TRBD1. Germline V gene lookup returns CDR1 LGHDT and CDR2 YNNKEL (reference sequence). The CDR3 length is 14 residues. V lost 3 bases, J lost 4 bases, and 4 bases stayed unmatched. In DNA, the CDR3 is TGTGCCAGCAGCCAGACAGGGGAAGGAGAGACCCAGTACTTC. Translated, it gives CASSQTGEGETQYF.

The chain has TRBV18 and TRBJ1-5, with D possibly being TRBD1 (5 bases). The ends were cut back, 3 bases at V and 2 bases at J, with 20 bases in the middle. This CDR3 comprises 18 residues. Germline lookup yields CDR1 KGHSH and CDR2 LQKENI. This chain's CDR3 is CASSPGRVGSLGNQPQHF. The CDR3 coding sequence is TGTGCCAGCTCACCGGGCAGGGTAGGGTCTTTGGGCAATCAGCCCCAGCATTTT.

The chain joins TRBV6-5 to TRBJ1-2; D is undetermined. Trimming took off 6 bases at V and 5 bases at J, with 13 bases between the two ends. Germline V gives CDR1 MNHEY, CDR2 SVGAGI. The CDR3 length is 13 residues. The DNA for the CDR3 is TGTGCCAGCAGCTCTCCCCGTCTATATGGCTACACCTTC. It specifies CASSSPRLYGYTF.

This chain joins TRBV21-1 and TRBJ1-5. TRBV21-1 is a listed pseudogene. This CDR3 has 12 residues. As DNA, the CDR3 is TGTGCCAGCAGCAAAATTATAAAGCCCCAGCATTTT. Translated, it gives CASSKIIKPQHF.

The chain uses TRBV4-1 and TRBJ2-4; TRBD2 matches at 11 bases. Unmatched junction bases numbered 16, after V lost 4 bases and J lost 8 bases. The CDR3 extends over 18 amino acids. The germline CDR1 and CDR2 sequences are MGHRA and YSYEKL. CDR3 nucleotide sequence: TGCGCCAGCAGCCGGCAGGGGACTAGCGGCACAGTTATGTACATTCAGTACTTC. Amino acid sequence: CASSRQGTSGTVMYIQYF.

The rearrangement links TRBV30 to TRBJ1-4; TRBD1 might be the D (6 bases). The CDR3 consists of 13 residues. Germline CDR1 GTSNPN, CDR2 SVGIG (reference sequence). V was pared by 3 bases and J by 5 bases, with 10 bases between. The CDR3, as DNA: TGTGCCTGGAGGGACAGAACCAATGAAAAACTGTTTTTT. This translates into CAWRDRTNEKLFF.

The count of this clone is one. The chain combines TRBV12-3 or TRBV12-4 with TRBJ2-7; TRBD1 is a possible D gene (5 bases). The germline V and J ends were trimmed by 6 bases and 9 bases, with 15 bases remaining between them. The CDR3 covers 12 residues. The DNA for the CDR3 is TGTGCCAGCAGGACGCAGGGATCTGCGCAGTACTTC. Amino acids: CASRTQGSAQYF.